Each of the 21 T cell receptor beta chains below was sequenced from the same sample in a study of T cell responses to AZD1222 COVID-19 vaccine. The table came from immunoSEQ multiplex PCR; TCRdb's copy has only in-frame clones and leaves some out. The profile shows around 100,000 clones, about 86% of them singletons. Sequenced here: peripheral blood, sampled on day 0 of AZD1222 vaccination. These receptors were taken from an adult in good health.

J is TRBJ2-1 and V is TRBV20-1; 8 nucleotides match TRBD1. The germline V gene has CDR1 DFQATT and CDR2 SNEGSKA (reference sequence). V trimming: 7 bases; J trimming: 7 bases; junction bases outside the gene matches: 0. The CDR3 consists of 10 residues. Here the CDR3 reads CSGQGNEQFF. In DNA, the CDR3 is TGCAGTGGACAGGGGAATGAGCAGTTCTTC.

The chain links TRBV7-8 to TRBJ1-4; a possible D gene is TRBD1 (6 bases). With 3 bases removed from V and 5 bases from J, the gap between germline ends came to 10 bases. The CDR3 loop spans 14 amino acids. Germline V lookup: CDR1 SGHVS, CDR2 FQNEAQ. CDR3 nucleotides: TGTGCCAGCAGCTTGACAGGTTTCAATGAAAAACTGTTTTTT. Translated, it gives CASSLTGFNEKLFF.

This chain links TRBV11-2 with TRBJ2-5; possible D gene TRBD1, 6 bases. This CDR3 has 13 amino acids. In germline, CDR1 is SGHAT, CDR2 FQNNGV. V lost 3 bases and J 4 bases, leaving 9 bases between the germline ends. In DNA form, the CDR3 reads TGTGCCAGCAGCTTTTCACAGGGAGAGACCCAGTACTTC. Its translation is CASSFSQGETQYF.

The chain is built from TRBV7-2 and TRBJ2-7; maybe TRBD2 (6 bases). Between the trimmed V and J ends, which lost 3 bases and 2 bases, there was a span of 17 bases. In germline, CDR1 is SGHTA, CDR2 FQGNSA. The CDR3 has 16 amino acids. CDR3 bases: TGTGCCAGCAGCTTGTCGTTCGGGACTCGTCCCTACGAGCAGTACTTC. This sequence encodes CASSLSFGTRPYEQYF.

The CDR3 DNA is TGTGCCAGCAGCCTATGGACAGGGGTTATGGACATTCAGTACTTC. Translation: CASSLWTGVMDIQYF. The chain has TRBV5-6 and TRBJ2-4; 9 bases line up with TRBD1. CDR3 length: 15 residues. Germline V lookup: CDR1 SGHDT, CDR2 YYEEEE. J lost 8 bases, V lost 4 bases, and 10 bases had no gene match.

This chain connects TRBV6-2 or TRBV6-3 to TRBJ1-2; 8 nucleotides align to TRBD1. Germline-derived CDR1 and CDR2 are MNHEY and SVGEGT. Trimming took 4 bases from V and 6 from J; bases not matched to a gene: 7. The CDR3 loop spans 14 amino acids. DNA for the CDR3: TGTGCCAGCAGTTCATATGGGACAGGCGATGGCTACACCTTC. Translated, it gives CASSSYGTGDGYTF.

The V call is TRBV5-1, the J call TRBJ1-3; D gene uncertain. V lost 0 bases and J 2 bases, leaving 9 bases between the germline ends. The germline CDR1 and CDR2 sequences are SGHRS and YFSETQ. The CDR3 covers 15 residues. The CDR3 loop is CASSLASGAGNTIYF. The CDR3 region has the DNA TGCGCCAGCAGCTTGGCCAGTGGCGCTGGAAACACCATATATTTT.

The chain is built from TRBV28 and TRBJ2-7; 7 bases agree with TRBD2. Germline V gene data show CDR1 as MDHEN and CDR2 as SYDVKM. J was trimmed by 0 bases and V by 8 bases; bases with no gene match: 4. The CDR3 extends over 13 amino acids. The CDR3: CASGRGYSYEQYF. The CDR3 DNA is TGTGCCAGCGGGAGGGGATACTCCTACGAGCAGTACTTC.

Here the CDR3 DNA reads TGCGCCAGCAGCTTGGCGGCGACAGGGCACAATGAGCAGTTCTTC. Translation: CASSLAATGHNEQFF. This chain connects TRBV5-1 to TRBJ2-1; 7 nucleotides agree with TRBD1. J lost 5 bases, V lost 0 bases, and 5 bases had no gene match. CDR3 length equals 15 residues. Germline V gene lookup returns CDR1 SGHRS and CDR2 YFSETQ.

J is TRBJ1-5 and V is TRBV7-2, with D possibly TRBD1 on 6 matching bases. V was clipped by 1 base and J by 6 bases, with 13 bases between them. The CDR3 runs 15 residues. In germline, CDR1 is SGHTA, CDR2 FQGNSA. The CDR3 nucleotides are TGTGCCAGCAGCTTAGTAGGGGGAGGGACTCAGCCCCAGCATTTT. Translating it yields CASSLVGGGTQPQHF.

The chain uses TRBV29-1 and TRBJ2-5; 15 nucleotides agree with TRBD2. Germline lookup yields CDR1 SQVTM and CDR2 ANQGSEA. Germline trimming cut 6 bases from V and 1 base from J; bases unmatched to any gene: 9. The CDR3 is 17 amino acids. CDR3 bases: TGCAGCGTAGGGGGGACTAGCGGGAGGAGGGCCCAAGAGACCCAGTACTTC. It translates to CSVGGTSGRRAQETQYF.

The chain joins TRBV6-2 or TRBV6-3 to TRBJ2-1; the match to TRBD2 covers 9 bases. The J segment lost 3 bases and the V segment lost 4 bases, leaving 10 bases of the junction unmatched. The CDR3 extends over 17 amino acids. Germline V lookup: CDR1 MNHEY, CDR2 SVGEGT. The CDR3 DNA follows: TGTGCCAGCAGTTCCCTTAAGAGTAGCGGGAGCTACAATGAGCAGTTCTTC. This codes for CASSSLKSSGSYNEQFF.

This chain connects TRBV15 to TRBJ1-2; 10 nucleotides agree with TRBD1. The CDR3 runs to 14 residues. CDR1 and CDR2 (germline): LNHNV, YYDKDF (reference sequence). After removal of 3 bases from V and 8 bases from J, the junction contained 6 bases not matched to a gene. CDR3 DNA sequence: TGTGCCACCAGCAGGGCGACAGGGGGCCGGGGCTACACCTTC. Its protein is CATSRATGGRGYTF.

The rearrangement links TRBV5-1 to TRBJ1-4; no reliable D call. The V and J ends lost 6 bases and 12 bases respectively, with 21 bases between them. The germline CDR1 and CDR2 sequences are SGHRS and YFSETQ. This CDR3 contains 14 residues. The CDR3 region has the DNA TGCGCCAGCAAGACCGGGCCAGGAGGCGAGGAACTGTTTTTT. Protein: CASKTGPGGEELFF.

The chain is built from TRBV7-2 and TRBJ1-6; TRBD1 agrees at 7 bases. Trimming removed 1 base from V and 11 bases from J; junction bases left unmatched: 11. Germline assignment: CDR1 SGHTA and CDR2 FQGNSA. The CDR3 has 16 amino acids. CDR3 sequence: CASSLGAAPQGAPLHF. As DNA, the CDR3 is TGTGCCAGCAGCTTAGGAGCGGCTCCTCAGGGGGCACCCCTCCACTTT.

The rearrangement uses TRBV3-1 (or the pseudogene TRBV3-2) and TRBJ2-7, with D perhaps TRBD1 or TRBD2 (6 bases each). This CDR3 is 13 amino acids long. V was cut by 2 bases and J by 6 bases, with 11 bases left in between. The germline CDR1 and CDR2 sequences are LGHDT and YNNKEL (reference sequence). CDR3 loop: CASSQLGGAEQYF. The CDR3 coding sequence is TGTGCCAGCAGCCAACTGGGGGGCGCCGAGCAGTACTTC.

V and J are TRBV6-2 or TRBV6-3 and TRBJ1-5; no definite D call. The V end lost 2 bases, the J end lost 9 bases, and 11 bases lay between the germline ends. Per germline, CDR1 MNHEY and CDR2 SVGEGT. This CDR3 contains 13 residues. CDR3 in DNA: TGTGCCAGCAGTTACAGGTATGCAACGCCCCAGCATTTT. Protein sequence: CASSYRYATPQHF.

CDR3 loop: CASSPDRDGVYSPLHF. For the CDR3, the DNA is TGTGCCAGCTCACCGGACAGGGATGGGGTTTATTCACCCCTCCACTTT. The chain is built from TRBV18 and TRBJ1-6; TRBD1 aligns across 8 bases. The CDR3 length is 16 residues. The J segment lost 8 bases and the V segment lost 3 bases, leaving 9 bases of the junction unmatched. Germline-derived CDR1 and CDR2 are KGHSH and LQKENI.

The J gene is TRBJ1-6, the V gene TRBV6-6; D gene unclear. CDR3 length: 16 amino acids. The germline V gene encodes CDR1 MNHNY and CDR2 SVGAGI (reference sequence). Between the trimmed V and J ends, which lost 0 bases and 6 bases, there was a span of 12 bases. The CDR3 sequence: CASSYSRPYINSPLHF. The CDR3 region has the DNA TGTGCCAGCAGTTACTCGAGGCCATACATTAATTCACCCCTCCACTTT.

The CDR3 DNA is TGCGCCAGCAGCTTGGGCAGTGGCTATGGCTACACCTTC. It translates to CASSLGSGYGYTF. V gene TRBV5-1 combines with J gene TRBJ1-2; D is unclear. Germline values: CDR1 SGHRS, CDR2 YFSETQ. The CDR3 sequence is 13 residues long. The V gene lost 0 bases and the J gene lost 4 bases, with 7 bases spanning the gap.

The gene calls are TRBV28 and TRBJ2-5; possibly TRBD1 for D (6 bases). This CDR3 spans 13 amino acids. The germline V and J ends were trimmed by 5 bases and 13 bases, with 20 bases remaining between them. Germline CDR1 reads MDHEN; CDR2 reads SYDVKM. The CDR3 sequence is CASSQAGTWVPYF. The CDR3 bases are TGTGCCAGCAGTCAAGCCGGGACATGGGTCCCGTACTTC.